The rows below give T cell receptor beta chains drawn from one sample of a study of blood T cell repertoires in COVID-19. Using immunoSEQ multiplex PCR, the repertoire was profiled, and TCRdb retains in-frame clones only, with some absent. Of under 150,000 clones in the sample, 84% are singletons; the top ten hold about 4%. Source material: PBMCs or T cells enriched from blood (not recorded which). Receptor source: a man aged 50 or older in a cohort exposed to, infected with or recovered from COVID-19 (not recorded which). The CDR3 runs from the conserved cysteine through the conserved F or W. The order of the fields is J gene, D gene, clone size, V gene, CDR3 protein, CDR3 DNA. D genes are given only for firm matches. Rows give clone size only sometimes, using once, few, many, or a class for an expanded clone.

TRBJ2-5	TRBD1	-	TRBV15	CATSTRQGPQETQYF	TGTGCCACCAGCACCCGACAGGGGCCCCAAGAGACCCAGTACTTC
TRBJ1-2	-	-	TRBV7-2	CASSLVGQDSYGYTF	TGTGCCAGCAGCTTAGTGGGGCAGGACAGCTATGGCTACACCTTC
TRBJ2-1	-	-	TRBV6-6	CASSRADKRPYNEQFF	TGTGCCAGCAGTCGAGCGGACAAGCGTCCCTACAATGAGCAGTTCTTC
TRBJ2-4	-	-	TRBV30	CAWSARDIQYF	TGTGCCTGGAGTGCGAGGGACATTCAGTACTTC
TRBJ2-7	TRBD1	-	TRBV11-1	CASSATGVEQYF	TGTGCCAGCAGCGCGACAGGGGTGGAGCAGTACTTC
TRBJ1-5	TRBD1	-	TRBV11-2	CASSEGAKDNQPQHF	TGTGCCAGCAGCGAGGGGGCGAAGGACAATCAGCCCCAGCATTTT
TRBJ2-1	TRBD2	-	TRBV18	CASSSLAVMYEQFF	TGTGCCAGCTCATCACTAGCGGTTATGTATGAGCAGTTCTTC
TRBJ1-4	TRBD1	-	TRBV5-1	CASRLTGGSEKLFF	TGCGCCAGCAGATTGACAGGGGGTAGTGAAAAACTGTTTTTT
TRBJ2-1	TRBD2	-	TRBV3-1/TRBV3-2	CASSQQRGGNEQFF	TGTGCCAGCAGCCAACAGCGGGGGGGCAATGAGCAGTTCTTC
TRBJ1-1	-	once	TRBV18	CASSPPDRNTEAFF	TGTGCCAGCTCACCACCGGACAGGAACACTGAAGCTTTCTTT
TRBJ1-1	-	-	TRBV4-1	CASSQDVRNTEAFF	TGCGCCAGCAGCCAAGATGTGCGGAACACTGAAGCTTTCTTT
TRBJ1-2	-	-	TRBV9	CASSVVGDPWYGYTF	TGTGCCAGCAGCGTAGTTGGAGACCCCTGGTATGGCTACACCTTC
TRBJ2-1	TRBD2	few	TRBV7-9	CASSHQGLAGAYNEQFF	TGTGCCAGCAGCCACCAGGGGTTAGCGGGGGCTTACAATGAGCAGTTCTTC
TRBJ2-1	TRBD2	-	TRBV11-2	CASSLGSGKDNEQFF	TGTGCCAGCAGCTTAGGTAGCGGGAAGGACAATGAGCAGTTCTTC
TRBJ1-2	-	-	TRBV3-1/TRBV3-2	CASSRPGGGYTF	TGTGCCAGCAGCCGCCCGGGGGGTGGCTACACCTTC
TRBJ2-7	-	once	TRBV6-5	CASSPRPGGHYEQYF	TGTGCCAGCAGTCCTCGACCGGGCGGGCACTACGAGCAGTACTTC
TRBJ2-1	TRBD2	once	TRBV7-2	CASSYTSGRDEQFF	TGTGCCAGCAGCTACACTAGCGGGAGGGATGAGCAGTTCTTC
TRBJ1-2	-	-	TRBV27	CASSPGQSSYGYTF	TGTGCCAGCAGTCCTGGACAGTCATCCTATGGCTACACCTTC
TRBJ1-3	-	-	TRBV28	CASSPEGGAGNTIYF	TGTGCCAGCAGTCCCGAGGGGGGGGCTGGAAACACCATATATTTT
TRBJ1-6	-	-	TRBV16	CASSQSVGHYNSPLHF	TGTGCCAGCAGCCAATCGGTCGGACACTATAATTCACCCCTCCACTTT
TRBJ1-2	TRBD1	-	TRBV6-5	CAANRGGYGYTF	TGTGCCGCTAACAGGGGTGGCTATGGCTACACCTTC
TRBJ1-2	-	-	TRBV18	CASSPGTGANYGYTF	TGTGCCAGCTCACCAGGGACGGGAGCTAACTATGGCTACACCTTC
TRBJ1-2	TRBD1	-	TRBV19	CASTPDRGTFWGYTF	TGTGCCAGTACCCCGGACAGGGGGACGTTCTGGGGCTACACCTTC
TRBJ2-7	TRBD1	-	TRBV12-3/TRBV12-4	CASSSGQGYEQYF	TGTGCCAGCAGTTCGGGACAGGGGTACGAGCAGTACTTC
TRBJ2-5	-	once	TRBV7-9	CASSLVGREETQYF	TGTGCCAGCAGCTTAGTGGGCAGGGAAGAGACCCAGTACTTC
TRBJ2-2	-	-	TRBV5-6	CASSSPTRSINPGELFF	TGTGCCAGCAGCTCGCCGACTAGGTCGATTAACCCCGGGGAGCTGTTTTTT
TRBJ2-1	-	-	TRBV2	CAGRQYNEQFF	TGTGCCGGCCGACAGTACAATGAGCAGTTCTTC
TRBJ2-3	TRBD2	-	TRBV2	CASSELAASTDTQYF	TGTGCCAGCAGTGAACTAGCGGCTAGCACAGATACGCAGTATTTT
TRBJ2-3	-	once	TRBV6-2/TRBV6-3	CASSYSGTSTDTQYF	TGTGCCAGCAGTTACTCAGGGACTTCCACAGATACGCAGTATTTT
TRBJ1-1	-	-	TRBV11-3	CASSLEFKDRKNTEAFF	TGTGCCAGCAGCTTAGAGTTTAAGGACAGAAAAAACACTGAAGCTTTCTTT
TRBJ1-6	-	-	TRBV10-1	CASSDGQPNSPLHF	TGCGCCAGCAGTGATGGACAGCCGAATTCACCCCTCCACTTT
TRBJ1-2	-	few	TRBV19	CASTYTGGTRGYTF	TGTGCCAGTACCTATACGGGGGGCACTCGTGGCTACACCTTC
TRBJ2-7	TRBD1	-	TRBV4-1	CASSQGTGKPYEQYF	TGCGCCAGCAGCCAAGGGACAGGGAAACCCTACGAGCAGTACTTC
TRBJ1-5	-	-	TRBV19	CASRTLSGPQPQHF	TGTGCCAGTAGGACCTTATCAGGGCCTCAGCCCCAGCATTTT
TRBJ2-1	-	-	TRBV3-1/TRBV3-2	CASSSGESYNEQFF	TGTGCCAGCAGTAGTGGGGAGTCCTACAATGAGCAGTTCTTC
TRBJ2-7	-	-	TRBV6-5	CAGGDRLLYEQYF	TGTGCCGGGGGGGACAGGCTACTCTACGAGCAGTACTTC
TRBJ1-6	TRBD1	-	TRBV5-4	CASSSTDRDNSPLHF	TGTGCCAGCAGCTCAACTGACAGGGATAATTCACCCCTCCACTTT
TRBJ2-1	-	-	TRBV18	CASSPLIDNEQFF	TGTGCCAGCTCACCACTAATTGACAATGAGCAGTTCTTC
TRBJ2-7	TRBD2	-	TRBV27	CASSRLAGAWEQYF	TGTGCCAGCAGTAGACTAGCGGGAGCCTGGGAGCAGTACTTC
TRBJ2-1	TRBD1	-	TRBV18	CASSPPVAGQGRSEQFF	TGTGCCAGCTCACCTCCAGTCGCGGGACAGGGCAGGAGTGAGCAGTTCTTC
TRBJ2-5	TRBD2	-	TRBV25-1	CASSGSTTSGSETQYF	TGTGCCAGCAGTGGATCCACGACTAGCGGGAGTGAGACCCAGTACTTC
TRBJ2-4	-	-	TRBV7-2	CASSLTTDRNIQYF	TGTGCCAGCAGCTTAACGACAGACCGAAACATTCAGTACTTC
TRBJ1-4	-	-	TRBV3-1/TRBV3-2	CASSQNRAGKLFF	TGTGCCAGCAGCCAAAACAGGGCCGGAAAACTGTTTTTT
TRBJ2-1	-	-	TRBV6-2/TRBV6-3	CASSTKRGLHHEQFF	TGTGCCAGCAGTACCAAAAGGGGACTCCACCATGAGCAGTTCTTC